The next 8 T cell receptor beta chains were all read from a single sample in a study of blood T cell repertoires in COVID-19. The method was immunoSEQ multiplex PCR; TCRdb's version includes in-frame clones alone and lacks a portion of them. The sample gives around 100,000 clones, roughly 80% of which show up once; approximately 22% is in the top ten. The specimen was peripheral blood. The source is a human donor in a cohort sampled during active COVID-19.

The chain carries TRBV9 and TRBJ1-3; weak D call: TRBD1 (6 bases). The CDR3 spans 15 residues. V lost 2 bases and J lost 7, with 16 bases in between. Germline CDR1 and CDR2: SGDLS and YYNGEE. In nucleotides, the CDR3 is TGTGCCAGCAGCGTCTCAGGGGCAAGTAGGAACACCATATATTTT. Its translation is CASSVSGASRNTIYF. The full variable domain, completed using reference TRBV9 and TRBJ1-3, is DSGVTQTPKHLITATGQRVTLRCSPRSGDLSVYWYQQSLDQGLQFLIQYYNGEERAKGNILERFSAQQFPDLHSELNLSSLELGDSALYFCASSVSGASRNTIYFGEGSWLTVV.

The genes are TRBV20-1 and TRBJ1-1, with TRBD1 matching over 8 bases. Germline-derived CDR1 and CDR2 are DFQATT and SNEGSKA (reference sequence). V was clipped by 3 bases and J by 11 bases; unmatched bases: 5. This CDR3 is 11 amino acids long. CDR3 sequence: CSASADREAFF. As DNA, the CDR3 is TGCAGTGCTAGCGCGGACAGGGAGGCTTTCTTT.

The CDR3 sequence is CASSLRQSTDTQYF. For the CDR3, the DNA is TGTGCCAGCAGTCTAAGACAGTCCACAGATACGCAGTATTTT. This sequence joins TRBV6-5 and TRBJ2-3; the D gene is possibly TRBD1 (5 bases). Germline V gene lookup returns CDR1 MNHEY and CDR2 SVGAGI. CDR3 length equals 14 residues. Trimming shortened V by 5 bases and J by 2 bases, and 11 bases separated the two germline ends.

This clone showed up just once. V usage is TRBV11-2 and J usage is TRBJ2-7; D may be TRBD1 (5 bases). The CDR3 consists of 13 residues. V was trimmed by 3 bases and J by 3 bases, leaving 9 bases between them. In germline, CDR1 is SGHAT, CDR2 FQNNGV. The CDR3 coding sequence is TGTGCCAGCAGCTTGGTGCAGGGCTACGAGCAGTACTTC. This sequence encodes CASSLVQGYEQYF. Full variable domain (missing parts from reference TRBV11-2 and TRBJ2-7): EAGVAQSPRYKIIEKRQSVAFWCNPISGHATLYWYQQILGQGPKLLIQFQNNGVVDDSQLPKDRFSAERLKGVDSTLKIQPAKLEDSAVYLCASSLVQGYEQYFGPGTRLTVT.

V usage is TRBV6-5 and J usage is TRBJ2-5; TRBD1 matches 7 bases. V lost 5 bases, J lost 5 bases, and 2 bases stayed unmatched. The V gene's germline CDR1 is MNHEY and CDR2 SVGAGI. This CDR3 is built from 12 residues. CDR3 in amino acids: CASSRQGETQYF. For the CDR3, the DNA is TGTGCCAGCAGTCGACAGGGCGAGACCCAGTACTTC.

This clone showed up just once. The chain employs TRBV6-1 and TRBJ1-2, with a possible D match to TRBD1 (5 bases). Trimming removed 3 bases at V and 8 bases at J, with 16 bases between. The CDR3 sequence is 14 residues long. Germline lookup yields CDR1 MNHNS and CDR2 SASEGT. DNA of the CDR3: TGTGCCAGCAGTGATAGGATGGGGCTCAAGGGCTACACCTTC. It translates to CASSDRMGLKGYTF.

This clone was observed once. This rearrangement joins TRBV19 to TRBJ1-2; a weak D match, TRBD1 (5 bases). This CDR3 is 13 amino acids long. With 5 bases removed from V and 0 bases from J, the gap between germline ends came to 7 bases. Germline V gives CDR1 LNHDA, CDR2 SQIVND (reference sequence). The CDR3 loop is CASSGATNYGYTF. CDR3 bases: TGTGCCAGTAGTGGGGCTACTAACTATGGCTACACCTTC.

This chain connects TRBV5-1 to TRBJ2-7; 10 bases agree with TRBD1. The CDR3 is 14 amino acids. Trimming took 0 bases from V and 4 from J; bases not matched to a gene: 1. Germline V gives CDR1 SGHRS, CDR2 YFSETQ. CDR3: CASSLGQGAYEQYF. The DNA of the CDR3 is TGCGCCAGCAGCTTGGGACAGGGGGCTTACGAGCAGTACTTC.